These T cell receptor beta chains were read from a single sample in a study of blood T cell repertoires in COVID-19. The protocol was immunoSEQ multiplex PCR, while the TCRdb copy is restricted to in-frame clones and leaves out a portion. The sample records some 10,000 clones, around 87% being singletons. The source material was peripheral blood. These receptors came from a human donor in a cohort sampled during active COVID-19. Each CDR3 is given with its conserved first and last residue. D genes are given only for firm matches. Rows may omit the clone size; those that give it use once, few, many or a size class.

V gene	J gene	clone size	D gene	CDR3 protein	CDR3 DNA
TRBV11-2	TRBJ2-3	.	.	CASSLRRGGLDTQYF	TGTGCCAGCAGCTTACGGAGGGGGGGCCTAGATACGCAGTATTTT
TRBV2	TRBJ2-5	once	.	CASSEVGAHPETQYF	TGTGCCAGCAGTGAAGTGGGGGCACATCCCGAGACCCAGTACTTC
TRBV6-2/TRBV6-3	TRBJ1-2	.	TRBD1	CASSPLTGKPDYGYTF	TGTGCCAGCAGTCCCCTGACAGGGAAGCCCGACTATGGCTACACCTTC
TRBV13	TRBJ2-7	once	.	CASSFDSRREQYF	TGTGCCAGCAGCTTTGACAGTCGTCGCGAGCAGTACTTC
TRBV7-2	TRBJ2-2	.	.	CASPRVANTGELFF	TGTGCCAGCCCCAGGGTCGCGAACACCGGGGAGCTGTTTTTT
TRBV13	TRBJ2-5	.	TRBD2	CASSLTSGGAGETQYF	TGTGCCAGCAGCCTGACTAGCGGGGGGGCCGGGGAGACCCAGTACTTC
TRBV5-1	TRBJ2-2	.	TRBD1	CASYGQGRGTGELFF	TGCGCCAGCTACGGACAGGGTCGCGGCACCGGGGAGCTGTTTTTT
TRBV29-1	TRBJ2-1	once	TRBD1	CSMEGQEYNEQFF	TGCAGTATGGAGGGACAGGAGTACAATGAGCAGTTCTTC
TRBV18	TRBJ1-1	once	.	CASSRSGKTEAFF	TGTGCCAGCTCACGTTCGGGTAAAACTGAAGCTTTCTTT
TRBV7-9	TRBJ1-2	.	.	CASSLGTNYGYTF	TGTGCCAGCAGCTTAGGTACTAACTATGGCTACACCTTC